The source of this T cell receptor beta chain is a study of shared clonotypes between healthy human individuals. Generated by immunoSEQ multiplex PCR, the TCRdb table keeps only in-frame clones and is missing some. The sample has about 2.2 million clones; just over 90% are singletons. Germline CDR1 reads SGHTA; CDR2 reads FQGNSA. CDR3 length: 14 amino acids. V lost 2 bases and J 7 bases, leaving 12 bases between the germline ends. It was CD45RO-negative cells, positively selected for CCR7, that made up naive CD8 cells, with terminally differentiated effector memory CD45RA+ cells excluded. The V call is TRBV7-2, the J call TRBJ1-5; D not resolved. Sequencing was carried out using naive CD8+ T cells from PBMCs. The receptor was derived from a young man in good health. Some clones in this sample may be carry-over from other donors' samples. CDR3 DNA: TGTGCCAGCAGCTTAAATGAGGGATTCCAGCCCCAGCATTTT. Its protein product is CASSLNEGFQPQHF.